The 17 T cell receptor beta chains listed next were all sequenced from one sample in a study of PD-L1 blockade in urothelial cancer. Here immunoSEQ multiplex PCR was the method, and the copy in TCRdb shows in-frame clones only, minus some. The sample shows 130,000 or so clones, 65% to 85% of them seen only once. The time point is: pretreatment peripheral blood. The material sequenced was PBMCs, taken around atezolizumab (anti-PD-L1) treatment. The receptors stem from a man aged 50 to 59 with urothelial cancer.

The V call is TRBV7-3, the J call TRBJ2-1, with 7 positions matching TRBD2. After removal of 6 bases from V and 6 bases from J, the junction contained 8 bases not matched to a gene. The CDR3 has 14 amino acids. Germline CDR1 SGHTA, CDR2 FQGTGA. The CDR3 bases are TGTGCCAGCAGTCCCCTGGGAGGGGTCAATGAGCAGTTCTTC. Translated, it gives CASSPLGGVNEQFF.

The V gene is TRBV9, the J gene TRBJ2-1, with D possibly TRBD1 on 6 matching bases. With 3 bases removed from V and 5 bases from J, the gap between germline ends came to 12 bases. CDR3 length equals 14 residues. Germline V gene sequence: CDR1 SGDLS, CDR2 YYNGEE. CDR3 protein: CASSDRDIDNEQFF. The DNA of the CDR3 is TGTGCCAGCAGCGACCGGGACATCGACAATGAGCAGTTCTTC.

The chain combines TRBV5-1 with TRBJ1-1; 11 bases line up with TRBD1. The germline gives CDR1 SGHRS, CDR2 YFSETQ. The CDR3 sequence is 13 residues long. V lost 4 bases to trimming and J lost 7 bases; unmatched junction nucleotides: 3. This chain's CDR3 is CASSGQGAGEAFF. CDR3 coding DNA: TGCGCCAGCAGCGGACAGGGGGCTGGTGAAGCTTTCTTT.

This clone appeared a single time. The chain couples TRBV11-3 to TRBJ2-2, with a possible D match to TRBD1 (6 bases). V was shortened by 1 base and J by 1 base, with 10 bases between the two germline ends. CDR3 size: 16 residues. Per the germline V gene, CDR1 is SGHNT and CDR2 is YENEEA. The DNA for the CDR3 is TGTGCCAGCAGCTTAGGGACAGTGGGGAACACCGGGGAGCTGTTTTTT. Residues: CASSLGTVGNTGELFF.

V is TRBV2 and J is TRBJ2-3; no clear D gene. The length of the CDR3 is 13 residues. Germline lookup yields CDR1 SNHLY and CDR2 FYNNEI. V gave up 3 bases and J gave up 0 bases, with 4 bases separating them. The CDR3 spells CASSDMSTDTQYF. The CDR3 nucleotides read TGTGCCAGCAGTGATATGAGCACAGATACGCAGTATTTT. The variable domain in full, with the rest retrieved from reference TRBV2 and TRBJ2-3, is EPEVTQTPSHQVTQMGQEVILRCVPISNHLYFYWYRQILGQKVEFLVSFYNNEISEKSEIFDDQFSVERPDGSNFTLKIRSTKLEDSAMYFCASSDMSTDTQYFGPGTRLTVL.

This chain connects TRBV5-5 to TRBJ2-7, with TRBD2 matching over 8 bases. CDR1 is SGHKS and CDR2 is YYEKEE in the germline V gene (reference sequence). The CDR3 contains 16 residues. Trimming removed 4 bases from V and 2 bases from J; junction bases left unmatched: 11. DNA for the CDR3: TGTGCCAGCAGCCGACCCCTAGCGGGTGAAACCTACGAGCAGTACTTC. Encoded protein: CASSRPLAGETYEQYF.

The chain has TRBV5-6 and TRBJ2-3, with D hard to call. This CDR3 is built from 14 residues. V lost 0 bases, J lost 0 bases, and 5 bases lay in between. Germline V lookup: CDR1 SGHDT, CDR2 YYEEEE. The CDR3 is CASSLGYSTDTQYF. The DNA for the CDR3 is TGTGCCAGCAGCTTGGGCTATAGCACAGATACGCAGTATTTT.

The rearrangement joins TRBV13 to TRBJ2-7; 9 nucleotides agree with TRBD2. Germline V gene sequence: CDR1 PRHDT, CDR2 FYEKMQ (reference sequence). The V segment lost 4 bases and the J segment 2 bases; nucleotides outside the gene matches: 15. The CDR3 spans 18 residues. This chain's CDR3 is CASSSIAGEPTRPYEQYF. The CDR3 DNA is TGTGCCAGCAGCTCCATAGCGGGAGAGCCTACTCGACCCTACGAGCAGTACTTC.

This chain links TRBV30 with TRBJ1-4; D perhaps matches TRBD1 (5 bases). Germline V gene sequence: CDR1 GTSNPN, CDR2 SVGIG (reference sequence). The CDR3 totals 14 residues. V was trimmed by 5 bases and J by 3 bases, leaving 13 bases between them. CDR3 sequence reads: CAWAPRVANEKLFF. CDR3 nucleotides: TGTGCCTGGGCCCCCAGGGTAGCTAATGAAAAACTGTTTTTT.

V gene TRBV7-9 combines with J gene TRBJ2-1, with 9 positions matching TRBD2. The CDR3 has 19 amino acids. Germline CDR1 reads SEHNR; CDR2 reads FQNEAQ (reference sequence). Trimming removed 3 bases from V and 8 bases from J; junction bases left unmatched: 20. The DNA for the CDR3 is TGTGCCAGCAGCTTCTTTAGGGCTAGCGGGATACACGGGCAGCATGAGCAGTTCTTC. Translated: CASSFFRASGIHGQHEQFF.

This clone was seen once. The CDR3 region is CATSRGFGVASEDEQFF. The CDR3 bases are TGTGCCACCAGCAGAGGATTCGGGGTAGCAAGCGAAGATGAGCAGTTCTTC. The chain couples TRBV15 to TRBJ2-1; possible D gene TRBD2, 5 bases. The CDR3 contains 17 residues. Deletions cut 1 base from V and 8 bases from J, with 21 bases between. Germline V gene sequence: CDR1 LNHNV, CDR2 YYDKDF (reference sequence).

The chain links TRBV6-5 to TRBJ2-1; D may be TRBD2 (5 bases). The CDR3 sequence is 15 residues long. Trimming removed 8 bases from V and 10 bases from J, with 24 bases in between. Germline V gene lookup returns CDR1 MNHEY and CDR2 SVGAGI. The CDR3 reads CASRRFGLYPGEQFF. In nucleotides, the CDR3 is TGTGCCAGCCGGAGGTTCGGACTTTATCCGGGAGAGCAGTTCTTC.

This rearrangement joins TRBV7-9 to TRBJ1-4; 10 nucleotides match TRBD1. The CDR3 is made up of 14 amino acids. The germline gives CDR1 SEHNR, CDR2 FQNEAQ (reference sequence). After removal of 5 bases from V and 5 bases from J, the junction contained 2 bases not matched to a gene. This CDR3 is CASSRTGGNEKLFF. The CDR3 DNA reads as TGTGCCAGCAGCCGGACAGGGGGAAATGAAAAACTGTTTTTT.

V usage is TRBV28 and J usage is TRBJ1-4; possible D gene TRBD1, 6 bases. Germline V CDR1 and CDR2: MDHEN, SYDVKM. With 4 bases removed from V and 10 bases from J, the gap between germline ends came to 16 bases. The CDR3 spans 14 residues. The CDR3: CASSYRDLRGKLFF. The CDR3 DNA sequence: TGTGCCAGCAGTTACCGGGACCTCAGGGGAAAACTGTTTTTT.

The chain joins TRBV28 to TRBJ2-3, with D perhaps TRBD2 (6 bases). CDR3 length: 16 amino acids. The V end lost 3 bases, the J end lost 2 bases, and 15 bases lay between the germline ends. Germline lookup yields CDR1 MDHEN and CDR2 SYDVKM. The CDR3 coding sequence is TGTGCCAGCAGTTTGAGTAGGCGGGGAGTCACAGATACGCAGTATTTT. Encoded protein: CASSLSRRGVTDTQYF. The complete variable domain, with remaining parts taken from reference TRBV28 and TRBJ2-3, reads DVKVTQSSRYLVKRTGEKVFLECVQDMDHENMFWYRQDPGLGLRLIYFSYDVKMKEKGDIPEGYSVSREKKERFSLILESASTNQTSMYLCASSLSRRGVTDTQYFGPGTRLTVL.

This chain joins TRBV10-1 and TRBJ2-7; D remains unclear. With 8 bases removed from V and 0 bases from J, the gap between germline ends came to 11 bases. The length of the CDR3 is 13 residues. Germline lookup yields CDR1 WNHNN and CDR2 SYGVQD (reference sequence). Here the CDR3 DNA reads TGCGCCAGCTTACGTCGGAGCTCCTACGAGCAGTACTTC. Translation: CASLRRSSYEQYF.

This clone was seen many times. The V call is TRBV5-4, the J call TRBJ1-3; D possibly corresponds to TRBD1 (5 bases). V was shortened by 4 bases and J by 2 bases, with 19 bases between the two germline ends. Germline V gives CDR1 SGHNT, CDR2 YYREEE (reference sequence). CDR3 length: 17 residues. The CDR3 nucleotides are TGTGCCAGCAGCCCCGGGGGAACGATCACTGCTGGAAACACCATATATTTT. It translates to CASSPGGTITAGNTIYF.